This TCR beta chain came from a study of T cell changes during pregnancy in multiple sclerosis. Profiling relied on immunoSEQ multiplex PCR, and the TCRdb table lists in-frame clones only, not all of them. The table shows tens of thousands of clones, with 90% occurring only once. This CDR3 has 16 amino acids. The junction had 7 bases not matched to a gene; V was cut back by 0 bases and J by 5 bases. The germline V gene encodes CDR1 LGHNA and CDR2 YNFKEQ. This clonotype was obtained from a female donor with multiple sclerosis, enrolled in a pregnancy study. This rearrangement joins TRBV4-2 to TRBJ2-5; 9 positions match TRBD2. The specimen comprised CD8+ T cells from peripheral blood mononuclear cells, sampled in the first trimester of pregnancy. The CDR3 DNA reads TGTGCCAGCAGCCAAGATCTCGCTAGCGGGACTGAGACCCAGTACTTC. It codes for CASSQDLASGTETQYF.